This T cell receptor beta chain is from a study of memory CD4+ T cells and cytomegalovirus serostatus. Across the study: Of the healthy Belgian adults, under 10 were CMV seropositive and 24 seronegative.

Germline assignment: CDR1 LGHNA and CDR2 YSLEER. V was clipped by 1 base and J by 5 bases, with 9 bases between them. This CDR3 has 13 amino acids. Some clones are missing from TCRdb's copy, which holds only in-frame ones; the method was immunoSEQ multiplex PCR. The sample includes around 60,000 clones, approximately 77% of them seen just once. The sort gate was single viable CD3+CD4+CD8-CD45RO+ cells for memory CD4+ T cells. CMV serostatus came from serum IgG against pp150, pp28, p38, p52. The receptor's source is an adult in good health and CMV-seronegative. V gene TRBV4-3 combines with J gene TRBJ2-7, with a possible D match to TRBD2 (6 bases). Sequenced sample: memory CD4+ T cells from blood. The CDR3 DNA reads as TGCGCCAGCAGCCAAGGGTGGAGGGACGAGCAGTACTTC. Residues: CASSQGWRDEQYF.